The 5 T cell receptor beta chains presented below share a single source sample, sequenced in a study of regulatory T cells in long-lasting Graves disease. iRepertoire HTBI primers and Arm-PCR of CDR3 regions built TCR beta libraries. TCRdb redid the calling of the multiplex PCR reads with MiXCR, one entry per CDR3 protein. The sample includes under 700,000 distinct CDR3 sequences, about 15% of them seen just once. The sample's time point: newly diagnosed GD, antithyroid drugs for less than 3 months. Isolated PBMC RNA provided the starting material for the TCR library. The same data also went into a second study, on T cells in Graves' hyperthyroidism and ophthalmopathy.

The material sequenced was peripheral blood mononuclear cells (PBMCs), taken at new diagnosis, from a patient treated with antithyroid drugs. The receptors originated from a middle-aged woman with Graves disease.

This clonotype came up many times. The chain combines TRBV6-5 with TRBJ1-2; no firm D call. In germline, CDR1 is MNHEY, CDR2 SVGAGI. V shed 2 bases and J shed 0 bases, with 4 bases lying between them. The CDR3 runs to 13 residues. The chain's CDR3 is CASSYGANYGYTF. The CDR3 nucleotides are TGTGCCAGCAGTTACGGTGCTAACTATGGCTACACCTTC.

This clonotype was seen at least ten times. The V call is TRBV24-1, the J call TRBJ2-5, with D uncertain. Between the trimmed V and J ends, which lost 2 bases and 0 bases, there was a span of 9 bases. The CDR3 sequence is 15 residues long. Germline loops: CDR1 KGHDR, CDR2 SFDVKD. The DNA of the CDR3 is TGTGCCACCAGTGATTCTCAGACATACCAAGAGACCCAGTACTTC. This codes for CATSDSQTYQETQYF.

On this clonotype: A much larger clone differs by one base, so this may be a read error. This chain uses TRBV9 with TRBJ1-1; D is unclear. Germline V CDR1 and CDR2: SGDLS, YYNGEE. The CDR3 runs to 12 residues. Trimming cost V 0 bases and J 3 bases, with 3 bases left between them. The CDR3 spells CASSVVDTEAFF. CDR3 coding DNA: TGTGCCAGCAGCGTAGTGGACACTGAAGCTTTCTTT.

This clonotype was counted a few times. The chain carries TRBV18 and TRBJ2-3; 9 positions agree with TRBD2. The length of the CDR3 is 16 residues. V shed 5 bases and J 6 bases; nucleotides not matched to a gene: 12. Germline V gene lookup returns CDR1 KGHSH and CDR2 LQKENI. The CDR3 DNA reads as TGTGCCAGCTCATCCTCTGGGCAGCGGGGGGTCGATACGCAGTATTTT. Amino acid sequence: CASSSSGQRGVDTQYF.

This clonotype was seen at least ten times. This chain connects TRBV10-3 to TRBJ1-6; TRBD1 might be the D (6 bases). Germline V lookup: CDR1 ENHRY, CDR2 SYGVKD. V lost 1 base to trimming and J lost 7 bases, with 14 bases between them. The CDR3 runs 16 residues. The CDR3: CAISEFRTETNSPLHF. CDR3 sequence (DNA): TGTGCCATCAGTGAGTTTCGGACAGAAACCAATTCACCCCTCCACTTT.